This TCR beta chain came from a study of response to subunit inactivated influenza vaccine. Findings and caveats of the study: Authors suggested each seasonal influenza vaccination recruits few new T cells.

TCRdb analysed the RT-PCR reads with MiXCR anew, one entry per CDR3 protein. The sample shows 650,000 or so distinct CDR3 sequences, about 14% of them seen only once. This clonotype showed up just a few times. Its target is not known. V gave up 5 bases and J gave up 8 bases; unmatched junction bases: 15. The CDR3 runs to 18 residues. Germline-derived CDR1 and CDR2 are SGHAT and FQDESV (reference sequence). Sequenced here: PBMCs from blood, sampled 14 to 15 days before vaccination. The chain joins TRBV11-1 to TRBJ1-4, with 12 bases aligning to TRBD1. The receptor's source is a man aged 45-65 years who received an inactivated influenza vaccine. As DNA, the CDR3 is TGTGCCAGCAGCCCCCCTTTGGGGACAGGGGGCGCAAGCGAAAAACTGTTTTTT. It yields the protein CASSPPLGTGGASEKLFF.